The present TCR beta chain was sequenced within a study of cytotoxic CD8 clonotypes in ibrutinib-treated CLL. For the study at large: Of a cohort that held roughly eleven relapsed/refractory and roughly 14 treatment-naive patients, about 18 were IGHV unmutated. The sample average was 255,043 productive templates and 90,000 to 95,000 productive rearrangements. Study-wide results and limits: Researchers report that baseline clonality outpaced age-matched healthy donors and tracked circulating CD8+ T-cell counts.

Investigators sought sequencing depths of between 1 in 200,000 and 1 in 1 million T cells. Sequenced by immunoSEQ multiplex PCR; TCRdb stores in-frame clones only, minus some. This sample has tens of thousands of clones, with approximately 57% found just once. This clone was seen more than once but under ten times. No antigen is known for it. Germline V gene lookup returns CDR1 SGHNT and CDR2 YYREEE (reference sequence). J was trimmed by 5 bases and V by 4 bases; bases with no gene match: 12. The CDR3 totals 16 residues. The input for sequencing was PBMCs, taken after 12 months of ibrutinib treatment. The TCR comes from a human donor with chronic lymphocytic leukemia. The V gene is TRBV5-4, the J gene TRBJ1-1, with 9 bases lining up with TRBD1. The CDR3 sequence is CASSKDRGRAWTEAFF. CDR3 sequence (DNA): TGTGCCAGCAGCAAAGACAGGGGGAGGGCTTGGACTGAAGCTTTCTTT.